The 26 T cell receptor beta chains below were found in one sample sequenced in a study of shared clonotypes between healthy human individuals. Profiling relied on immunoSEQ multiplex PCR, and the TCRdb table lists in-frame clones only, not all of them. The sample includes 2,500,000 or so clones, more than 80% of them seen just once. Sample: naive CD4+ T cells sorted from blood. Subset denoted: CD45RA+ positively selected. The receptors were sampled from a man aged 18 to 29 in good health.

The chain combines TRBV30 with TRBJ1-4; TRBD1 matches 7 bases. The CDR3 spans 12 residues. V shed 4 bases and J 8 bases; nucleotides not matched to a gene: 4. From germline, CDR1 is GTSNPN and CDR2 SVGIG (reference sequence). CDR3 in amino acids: CAWTTGSEKLFF. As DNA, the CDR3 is TGTGCCTGGACGACAGGGTCGGAAAAACTGTTTTTT.

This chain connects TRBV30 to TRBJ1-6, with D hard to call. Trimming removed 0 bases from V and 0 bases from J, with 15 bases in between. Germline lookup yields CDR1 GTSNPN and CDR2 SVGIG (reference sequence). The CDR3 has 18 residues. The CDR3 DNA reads TGTGCCTGGAGTGTGGCGCGGTCTTCAAGCTCCTATAATTCACCCCTCCACTTT. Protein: CAWSVARSSSSYNSPLHF.

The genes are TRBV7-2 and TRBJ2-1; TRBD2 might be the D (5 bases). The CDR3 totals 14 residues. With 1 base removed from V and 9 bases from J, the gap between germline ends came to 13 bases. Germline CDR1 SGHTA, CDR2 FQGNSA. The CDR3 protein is CASSLGHGILEQFF. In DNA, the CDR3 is TGTGCCAGCAGCTTAGGTCACGGGATACTTGAGCAGTTCTTC.

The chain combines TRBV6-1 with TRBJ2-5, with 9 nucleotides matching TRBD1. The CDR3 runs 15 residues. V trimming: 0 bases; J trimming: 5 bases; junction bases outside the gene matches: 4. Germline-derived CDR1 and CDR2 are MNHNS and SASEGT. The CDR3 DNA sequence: TGTGCCAGCAGTGAAGCCACAGGGGGCCAGGAGACCCAGTACTTC. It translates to CASSEATGGQETQYF.

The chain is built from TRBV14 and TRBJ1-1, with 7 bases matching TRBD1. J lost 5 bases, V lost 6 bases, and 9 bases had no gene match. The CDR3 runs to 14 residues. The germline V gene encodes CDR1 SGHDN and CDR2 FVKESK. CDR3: CASRRQGVGTEAFF. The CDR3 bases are TGTGCCAGCAGGCGGCAGGGGGTTGGGACTGAAGCTTTCTTT.

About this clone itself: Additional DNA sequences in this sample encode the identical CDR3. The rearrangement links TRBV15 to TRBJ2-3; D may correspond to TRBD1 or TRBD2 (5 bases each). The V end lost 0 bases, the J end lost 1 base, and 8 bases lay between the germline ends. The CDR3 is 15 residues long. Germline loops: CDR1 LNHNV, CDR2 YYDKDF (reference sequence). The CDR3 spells CATSRDLGGTDTQYF. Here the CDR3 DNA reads TGTGCCACCAGCAGAGATCTGGGGGGCACAGATACGCAGTATTTT.

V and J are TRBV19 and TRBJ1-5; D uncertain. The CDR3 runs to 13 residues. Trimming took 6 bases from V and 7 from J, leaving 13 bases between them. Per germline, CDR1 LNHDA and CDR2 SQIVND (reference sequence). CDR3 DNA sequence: TGTGCCAGTAGCACAGTCTCGGGACAGCCCCAGCATTTT. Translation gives CASSTVSGQPQHF.

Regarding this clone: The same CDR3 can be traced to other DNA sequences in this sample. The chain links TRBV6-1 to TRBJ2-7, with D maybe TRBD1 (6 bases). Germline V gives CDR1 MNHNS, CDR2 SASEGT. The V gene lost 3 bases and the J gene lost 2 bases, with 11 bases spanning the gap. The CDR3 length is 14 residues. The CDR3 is CASSEEQGPYEQYF. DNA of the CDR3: TGTGCCAGCAGTGAGGAACAGGGTCCCTACGAGCAGTACTTC.

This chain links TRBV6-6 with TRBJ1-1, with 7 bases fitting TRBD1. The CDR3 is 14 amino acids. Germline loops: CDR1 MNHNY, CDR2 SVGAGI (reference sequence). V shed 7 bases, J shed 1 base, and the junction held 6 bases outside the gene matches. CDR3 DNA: TGTGCCAGCAAAGAACAGGGGACGAACACTGAAGCTTTCTTT. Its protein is CASKEQGTNTEAFF.

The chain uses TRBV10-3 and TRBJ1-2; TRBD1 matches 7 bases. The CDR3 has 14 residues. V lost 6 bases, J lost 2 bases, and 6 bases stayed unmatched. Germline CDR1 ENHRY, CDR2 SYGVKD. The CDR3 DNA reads TGTGCCATCAGCGACAGGGTTGGGAACTATGGCTACACCTTC. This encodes CAISDRVGNYGYTF.

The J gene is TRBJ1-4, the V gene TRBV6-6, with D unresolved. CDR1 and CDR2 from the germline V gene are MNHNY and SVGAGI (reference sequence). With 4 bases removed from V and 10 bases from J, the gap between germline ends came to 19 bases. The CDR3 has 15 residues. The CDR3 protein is CASSSAGLPVGKLFF. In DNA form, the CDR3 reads TGTGCCAGCAGTTCTGCCGGACTACCGGTGGGAAAACTGTTTTTT.

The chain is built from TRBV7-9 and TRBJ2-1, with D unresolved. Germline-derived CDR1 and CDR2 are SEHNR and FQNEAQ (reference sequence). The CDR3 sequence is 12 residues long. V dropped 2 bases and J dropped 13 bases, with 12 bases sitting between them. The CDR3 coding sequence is TGTGCCAGCAGCTTAAACGCAGTCCTTCAGTTCTTC. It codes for CASSLNAVLQFF.

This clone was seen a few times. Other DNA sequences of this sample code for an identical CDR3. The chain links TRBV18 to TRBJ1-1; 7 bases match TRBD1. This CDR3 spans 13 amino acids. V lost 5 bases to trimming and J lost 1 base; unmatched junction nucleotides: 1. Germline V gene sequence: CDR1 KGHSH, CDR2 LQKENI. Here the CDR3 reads CASSGDRNTEAFF. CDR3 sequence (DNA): TGTGCCAGCTCAGGGGACAGGAACACTGAAGCTTTCTTT. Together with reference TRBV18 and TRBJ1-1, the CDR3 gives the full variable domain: NAGVMQNPRHLVRRRGQEARLRCSPMKGHSHVYWYRQLPEEGLKFMVYLQKENIIDESGMPKERFSAEFPKEGPSILRIQQVVRGDSAAYFCASSGDRNTEAFFGQGTRLTVV.

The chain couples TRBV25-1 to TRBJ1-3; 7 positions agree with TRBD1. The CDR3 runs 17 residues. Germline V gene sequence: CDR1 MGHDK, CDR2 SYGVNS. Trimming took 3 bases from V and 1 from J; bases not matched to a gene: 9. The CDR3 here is CASSDHSGQPSGNTIYF. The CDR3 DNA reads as TGTGCCAGCAGTGACCACTCGGGACAGCCTTCTGGAAACACCATATATTTT.

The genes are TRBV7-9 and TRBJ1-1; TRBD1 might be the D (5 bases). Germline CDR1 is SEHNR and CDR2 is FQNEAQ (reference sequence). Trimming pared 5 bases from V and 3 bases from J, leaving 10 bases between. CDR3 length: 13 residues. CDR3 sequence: CASSRGRDTEAFF. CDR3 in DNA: TGTGCCAGCAGCCGAGGCAGGGACACTGAAGCTTTCTTT.

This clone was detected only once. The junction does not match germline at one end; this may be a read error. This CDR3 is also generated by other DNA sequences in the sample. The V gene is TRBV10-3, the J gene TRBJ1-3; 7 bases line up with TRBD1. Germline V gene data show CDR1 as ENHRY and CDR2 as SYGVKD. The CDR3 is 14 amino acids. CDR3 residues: CAISGDSSGNTIYF. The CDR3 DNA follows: TGTGCCATCAGTGGGGACAGCTCTGGGAACACCATATATTTT.

This CDR3 reads CASSLGDSLNSPLHF. CDR3 DNA sequence: TGCGCCAGCAGCTTGGGGGACTCTCTTAATTCACCCCTCCACTTT. The gene calls are TRBV5-1 and TRBJ1-6; a possible D gene is TRBD1 (5 bases). Germline CDR1 SGHRS, CDR2 YFSETQ. V was cut by 0 bases and J by 6 bases, with 10 bases left in between. The CDR3 has 15 amino acids.

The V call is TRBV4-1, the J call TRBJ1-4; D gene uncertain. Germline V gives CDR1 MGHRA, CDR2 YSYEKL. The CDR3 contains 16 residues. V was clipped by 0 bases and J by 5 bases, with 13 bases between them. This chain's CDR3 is CASSQDSSGNNEKLFF. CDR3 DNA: TGCGCCAGCAGCCAAGATTCGTCAGGAAACAATGAAAAACTGTTTTTT.

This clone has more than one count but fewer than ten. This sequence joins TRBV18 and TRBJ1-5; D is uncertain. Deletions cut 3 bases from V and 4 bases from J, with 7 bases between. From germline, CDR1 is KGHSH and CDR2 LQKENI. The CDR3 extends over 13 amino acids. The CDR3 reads CASSPQENQPQHF. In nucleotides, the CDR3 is TGTGCCAGCTCACCGCAGGAAAATCAGCCCCAGCATTTT.

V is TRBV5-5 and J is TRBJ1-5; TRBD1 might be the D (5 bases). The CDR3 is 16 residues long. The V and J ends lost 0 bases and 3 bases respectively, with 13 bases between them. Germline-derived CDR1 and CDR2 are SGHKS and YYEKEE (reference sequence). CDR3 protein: CASSLGGQGHNQPQHF. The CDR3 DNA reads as TGTGCCAGCAGCTTGGGTGGCCAAGGACACAATCAGCCCCAGCATTTT.

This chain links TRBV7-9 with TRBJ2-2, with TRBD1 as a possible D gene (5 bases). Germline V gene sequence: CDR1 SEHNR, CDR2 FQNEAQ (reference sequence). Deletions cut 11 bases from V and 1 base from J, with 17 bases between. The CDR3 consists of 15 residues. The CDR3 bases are TGTGCCGGTCGACATTTGCAGGGGAACACCGGGGAGCTGTTTTTT. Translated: CAGRHLQGNTGELFF.

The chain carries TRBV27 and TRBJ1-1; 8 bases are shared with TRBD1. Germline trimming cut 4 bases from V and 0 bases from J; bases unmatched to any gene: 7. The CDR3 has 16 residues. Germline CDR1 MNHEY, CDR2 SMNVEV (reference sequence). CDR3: CASSSAGGRVNTEAFF. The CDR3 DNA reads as TGTGCCAGCAGTTCTGCAGGGGGCAGAGTGAACACTGAAGCTTTCTTT.

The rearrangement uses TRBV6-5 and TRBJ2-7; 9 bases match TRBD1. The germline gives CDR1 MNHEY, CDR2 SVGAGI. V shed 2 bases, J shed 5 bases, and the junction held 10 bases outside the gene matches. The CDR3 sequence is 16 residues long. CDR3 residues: CASSYRTGTGFHEQYF. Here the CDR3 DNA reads TGTGCCAGCAGTTACCGAACCGGGACAGGGTTCCACGAGCAGTACTTC.

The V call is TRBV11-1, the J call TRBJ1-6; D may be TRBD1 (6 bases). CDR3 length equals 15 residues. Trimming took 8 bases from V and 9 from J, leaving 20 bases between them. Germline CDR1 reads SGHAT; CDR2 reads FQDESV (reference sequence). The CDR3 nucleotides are TGTGCCAGCCCTTGGGGGGCAGGGCAGCGTTCACCCCTCCACTTT. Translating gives CASPWGAGQRSPLHF.

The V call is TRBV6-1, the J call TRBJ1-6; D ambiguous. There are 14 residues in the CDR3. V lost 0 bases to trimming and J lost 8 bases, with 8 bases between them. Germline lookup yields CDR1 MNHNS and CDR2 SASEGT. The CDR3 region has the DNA TGTGCCAGCAGTGAAGCGCTTCGAGATTCACCCCTCCACTTT. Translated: CASSEALRDSPLHF.

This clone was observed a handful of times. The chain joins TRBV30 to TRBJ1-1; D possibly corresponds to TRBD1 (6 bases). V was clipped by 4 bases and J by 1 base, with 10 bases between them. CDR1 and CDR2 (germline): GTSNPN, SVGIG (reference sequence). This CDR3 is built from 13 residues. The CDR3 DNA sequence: TGTGCCTGGAAAGCAGGGGCGAACACTGAAGCTTTCTTT. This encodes CAWKAGANTEAFF.